These 16 T cell receptor beta chains were sequenced from one sample in a study of T-cell memory formation after mild COVID-19. TCRdb recomputed calls from the 5' RACE reads with MiXCR, one row per CDR3 protein. The sample lists hundreds of thousands of distinct CDR3 sequences; about a sixth were seen once. Sequencing was done on a sample of PBMCs or a T cell subset sorted from them (not recorded which). These receptors were collected from a man in his late teens or twenties who had mild COVID-19 (a few samples of this study predate the infection). Cell type and time point are not known.

This clonotype was picked up a small number of times. CDR3 nucleotide sequence: TGTGCCAGCAGTCAAAGGACAGGGGGACATGGCTACACCTTC. This translates into CASSQRTGGHGYTF. The chain uses TRBV12-3 or TRBV12-4 and TRBJ1-2, with TRBD1 matching 10 bases. V shed 5 bases, J shed 6 bases, and the junction held 6 bases outside the gene matches. The length of the CDR3 is 14 residues.

This clonotype was found many times. Here the CDR3 DNA reads TGTGCCAGCAGTGAGGGGGGTGAGCAGTTCTTC. Its translation is CASSEGGEQFF. The rearrangement links TRBV6-2 or TRBV6-3 to TRBJ2-1; the D call may be TRBD1 or TRBD2 (6 bases each). This CDR3 is built from 11 residues. Germline CDR1 and CDR2: MNHEY and SVGEGT. The V end was cut by 5 bases, the J end by 9 bases, with 8 bases between.

The chain has TRBV4-1 and TRBJ1-5; 7 positions agree with TRBD1. V shed 4 bases and J 4 bases; nucleotides not matched to a gene: 7. The germline gives CDR1 MGHRA, CDR2 YSYEKL. CDR3 length: 15 amino acids. The DNA for the CDR3 is TGCGCCAGCAGCCCCAGGGGGAGGGGGAATCAGCCCCAGCATTTT. It is translated as CASSPRGRGNQPQHF.

CDR3 sequence (DNA): TGTGCCAGCAGCCCATGGGGGGAGGGGTTATCGAACATTCAGTACTTC. Protein product: CASSPWGEGLSNIQYF. V is TRBV3-1 and J is TRBJ2-4; TRBD2 matches at 7 bases. Germline values: CDR1 LGHDT, CDR2 YNNKEL (reference sequence). With 4 bases clipped from V and 7 bases from J, the junction kept 13 bases outside the gene matches. This CDR3 region has 16 residues.

The chain has TRBV7-8 and TRBJ1-4; no firm D call. The CDR3 has 16 amino acids. CDR1 and CDR2 (germline): SGHVS, FQNEAQ. Trimming stripped 5 bases from V and 0 bases from J, with 13 bases between. The CDR3 region has the DNA TGTGCCAGCAGCCCCTCCACTATTACAACTAATGAAAAACTGTTTTTT. It encodes CASSPSTITTNEKLFF.

This clonotype was counted between two and nine times. The rearrangement joins TRBV7-2 to TRBJ2-5, with D tentatively TRBD2 (6 bases). Trimming took 5 bases from V and 5 from J, leaving 27 bases between them. CDR1 is SGHTA and CDR2 is FQGNSA in the germline V gene. The CDR3 extends over 18 amino acids. CDR3 sequence (DNA): TGTGCCAGCAGCCCCCGGCGGTCCTCTAGCGAGGCAATGGAGACCCAGTACTTC. Amino acids: CASSPRRSSSEAMETQYF.

The J gene is TRBJ1-2, the V gene TRBV20-1; maybe TRBD1 (6 bases). The CDR3 is 11 residues long. Trimming left V 7 bases short and J 4 bases short, with 10 bases between. Germline V gene data show CDR1 as DFQATT and CDR2 as SNEGSKA (reference sequence). This chain's CDR3 is CSGGLGYGYTF. CDR3 DNA: TGCAGTGGGGGGCTGGGCTATGGCTACACCTTC.

J is TRBJ2-3 and V is TRBV29-1; 8 positions agree with TRBD2. Trimming at V came to 7 bases and at J to 5 bases, leaving 14 bases not matched to a gene. CDR1 and CDR2 (germline): SQVTM, ANQGSEA. The CDR3 has 15 residues. The CDR3 region has the DNA TGCAGCGGGGTTATCCATCGGGGGGGAAGAGATACGCAGTATTTT. It yields the protein CSGVIHRGGRDTQYF.

The chain carries TRBV7-8 and TRBJ1-6; possible D gene TRBD1, 6 bases. In germline, CDR1 is SGHVS, CDR2 FQNEAQ. V lost 4 bases, J lost 4 bases, and 23 bases lay in between. CDR3 size: 19 residues. Written as DNA, the CDR3 is TGTGCCAGCAGCTCCGGGGACAAGGGAAGGCGGACTTATAATTCACCCCTCCACTTT. It specifies CASSSGDKGRRTYNSPLHF.

The rearrangement uses TRBV5-1 and TRBJ2-5; 7 nucleotides agree with TRBD1. This CDR3 is 15 amino acids long. Germline CDR1 and CDR2: SGHRS and YFSETQ. V lost 0 bases, J lost 4 bases, and 6 bases stayed unmatched. The CDR3 reads CASSLEGAGLETQYF. The CDR3 region has the DNA TGCGCCAGCAGCTTGGAGGGGGCTGGCTTAGAGACCCAGTACTTC.

This clonotype came up a few times. This chain connects TRBV12-5 to TRBJ2-7; 7 nucleotides agree with TRBD1. Per the germline V gene, CDR1 is LGHNT and CDR2 is FRNRAP. Trimming took 5 bases from V and 3 from J; bases not matched to a gene: 10. This CDR3 comprises 15 residues. The CDR3 DNA sequence: TGTGCTAGTGGTACCACCGCTGGACAGGTCTACGAGCAGTACTTC. This gives the protein CASGTTAGQVYEQYF.

V usage is TRBV7-9 and J usage is TRBJ1-1, with D hard to call. V dropped 3 bases and J dropped 5 bases, with 16 bases sitting between them. Per germline, CDR1 SEHNR and CDR2 FQNEAQ (reference sequence). The CDR3 sequence is 15 residues long. Written as DNA, the CDR3 is TGTGCCAGCAGCTTCGACCGGGCTGAGAAAACTGAAGCTTTCTTT. It is translated as CASSFDRAEKTEAFF.

This clonotype occurred many times. CDR3 residues: CASSPQRGGSTDTQYF. For the CDR3, the DNA is TGCGCCAGCAGTCCTCAGCGGGGGGGTTCGACAGATACGCAGTATTTT. V gene TRBV5-1 combines with J gene TRBJ2-3, with 10 positions matching TRBD2. After removal of 5 bases from V and 3 bases from J, the junction contained 9 bases not matched to a gene. Germline V lookup: CDR1 SGHRS, CDR2 YFSETQ. There are 16 residues in the CDR3.

The rearrangement links TRBV2 to TRBJ2-1; D is possibly TRBD1 or TRBD2 (5 bases each). V lost 8 bases and J 8 bases, leaving 13 bases between the germline ends. The CDR3 consists of 12 residues. CDR1 and CDR2 (germline): SNHLY, FYNNEI. The CDR3 sequence: CASWPPGHEQFF. For the CDR3, the DNA is TGTGCCAGCTGGCCCCCGGGGCATGAGCAGTTCTTC.

This chain uses TRBV7-9 with TRBJ1-1; no definite D call. Germline V gene data show CDR1 as SEHNR and CDR2 as FQNEAQ (reference sequence). This CDR3 spans 12 amino acids. With 8 bases removed from V and 7 bases from J, the gap between germline ends came to 14 bases. The CDR3 region is CASGRLGYEAFF. CDR3 sequence (DNA): TGTGCCAGCGGCAGGCTGGGCTATGAAGCTTTCTTT.

The chain has TRBV4-3 and TRBJ2-1; 10 nucleotides align to TRBD1. Germline loops: CDR1 LGHNA, CDR2 YSLEER. The CDR3 sequence is 16 residues long. V shed 0 bases and J 4 bases; nucleotides not matched to a gene: 3. Here the CDR3 DNA reads TGCGCCAGCAGCCAAGATAGGGGACAGGGGTACAATGAGCAGTTCTTC. It yields the protein CASSQDRGQGYNEQFF.